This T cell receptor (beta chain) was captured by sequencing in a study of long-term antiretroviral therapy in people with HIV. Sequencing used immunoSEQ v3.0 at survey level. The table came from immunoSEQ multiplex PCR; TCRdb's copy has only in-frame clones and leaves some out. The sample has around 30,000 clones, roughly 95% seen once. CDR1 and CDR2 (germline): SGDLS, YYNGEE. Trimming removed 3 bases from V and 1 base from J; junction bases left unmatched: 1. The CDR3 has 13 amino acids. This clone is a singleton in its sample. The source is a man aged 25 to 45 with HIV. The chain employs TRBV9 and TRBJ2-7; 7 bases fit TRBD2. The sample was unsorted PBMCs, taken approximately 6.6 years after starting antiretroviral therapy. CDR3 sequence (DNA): TGTGCCAGCAGCGACGGGGGGTCCTACGAGCAGTACTTC. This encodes CASSDGGSYEQYF.